Listed below are T cell receptor beta chains from one sample, sequenced in a study of T cell clusters in autoimmune cytopenias. TCRdb processed the multiplex PCR reads again and assigns one entry to each CDR3 protein, with no DNA. The listing contains about 4,900 distinct CDR3 sequences. This same sample was also part of a study on T cell repertoires in aging, cancer and after chemotherapy.

The source material was peripheral blood. Receptor source: a human donor in good health. The CDR3 runs from the conserved cysteine through the conserved F or W. Clone size, where shown, is once, few, many, or a class for clones that have expanded.

j_gene,abundance,v_gene,len,CDR3aa
TRBJ2-2,medium-sized,TRBV19,13,CASRTGNTGELFF
TRBJ1-5,medium-sized,TRBV18,14,CASSAETSNQPQHF
TRBJ2-4,medium-sized,TRBV19,13,CASRDRGKNIQYF
TRBJ2-7,medium-sized,TRBV30,13,CAWKELGGHEQYF
TRBJ2-7,NA,TRBV6-1,14,CASSWTVVSYEQYF
TRBJ2-3,large,TRBV15,16,CATSRDRARGSDTQYF
TRBJ2-1,NA,TRBV7-6,15,CASSLGQPAYNEQFF
TRBJ2-2,large,TRBV6-5,12,CASRPGSGELFF
TRBJ2-1,NA,TRBV10-3,13,CAIKPGIDNEQFF
TRBJ2-2,medium-sized,TRBV27,17,CASSLGLAGANTGELFF
TRBJ1-5,NA,TRBV15,16,CATSDYMGQGGQPQHF
TRBJ1-1,NA,TRBV6-2/TRBV6-3,13,CASWGGPYPEAFF
TRBJ1-5,NA,TRBV6-2/TRBV6-3,14,CASSYLGLVSPQHF
TRBJ1-6,NA,TRBV27,16,CASSYDRGHYNSPLHF
TRBJ2-5,medium-sized,TRBV19,12,CASSGRGETQYF
TRBJ2-5,NA,TRBV5-1,15,CASSSRLNPGETQYF
TRBJ1-3,medium-sized,TRBV27,15,CASSTRGVSGNTIYF
TRBJ2-7,NA,TRBV7-9,14,CASSLQMTSGEQYF
TRBJ1-3,NA,TRBV7-2,12,CASSESRNTIYF